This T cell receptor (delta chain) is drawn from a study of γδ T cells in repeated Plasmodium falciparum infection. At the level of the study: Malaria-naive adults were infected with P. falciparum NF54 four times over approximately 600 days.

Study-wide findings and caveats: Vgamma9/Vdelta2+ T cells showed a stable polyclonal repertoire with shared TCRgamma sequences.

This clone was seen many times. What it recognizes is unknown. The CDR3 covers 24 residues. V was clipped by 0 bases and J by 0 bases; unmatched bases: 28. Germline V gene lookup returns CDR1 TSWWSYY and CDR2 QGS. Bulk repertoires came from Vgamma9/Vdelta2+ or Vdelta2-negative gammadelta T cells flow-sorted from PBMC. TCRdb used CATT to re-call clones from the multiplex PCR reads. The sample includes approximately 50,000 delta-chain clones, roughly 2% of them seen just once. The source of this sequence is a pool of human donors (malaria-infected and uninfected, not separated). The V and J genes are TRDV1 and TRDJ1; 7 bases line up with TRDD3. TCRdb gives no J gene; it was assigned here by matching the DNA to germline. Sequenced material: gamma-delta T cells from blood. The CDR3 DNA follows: TGTGCTCTTGGGGAACTAAGGTTTCACTTCGTACTGGGGATAGGGGTAGGGGACACCGATAAACTCATCTTT. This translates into CALGELRFHFVLGIGVGDTDKLIF.